This TCR beta chain is drawn from a study of blood T cell repertoires in COVID-19. TCRdb's table, derived via immunoSEQ multiplex PCR, lists solely in-frame clones and lacks some. The sample has about 400,000 clones; 70% to 90% are singletons. The CDR3 sequence is 16 residues long. In germline, CDR1 is SGHDT, CDR2 YYEEEE. Trimming removed 4 bases at V and 5 bases at J, with 16 bases between. The receptor was derived from a woman between 18 and 29 years old with acute COVID-19. The source material was PBMCs or T cells enriched from blood (not recorded which). The chain carries TRBV5-6 and TRBJ1-6, with D possibly TRBD1 on 6 matching bases. CDR3 in amino acids: CASSRLPGHNNSPLHF. The DNA for the CDR3 is TGTGCCAGCAGCCGACTACCGGGACATAATAATTCACCCCTCCACTTT.